The 29 T cell receptor beta chains listed next were all sequenced from one sample in a study of T-cell reconstitution after alpha-beta-depleted transplantation in children. Researchers prepared the TCRbeta library using unique molecular identifiers, the study reports. TCRdb redid the calling of the PCR reads with MiXCR, one entry per CDR3 protein. The sample holds 350,000 to 400,000 distinct CDR3 sequences, roughly 20% seen once. This specimen was PBMCs from the stem cell graft donor, taken from the stem cell graft. These receptors all stem from a human donor who donated a stem cell graft to a child with acute myeloid leukemia.

The chain combines TRBV12-3 or TRBV12-4 with TRBJ2-1; D uncertain. Trimming stripped 2 bases from V and 5 bases from J, with 7 bases between. There are 13 residues in the CDR3. This CDR3 is CASSLTRDNEQFF. CDR3 coding DNA: TGTGCCAGCAGTTTAACTCGAGACAATGAGCAGTTCTTC.

The rearrangement links TRBV25-1 to TRBJ2-2; D gene uncertain. Germline CDR1 is MGHDK and CDR2 is SYGVNS. Trimming left V 5 bases short and J 5 bases short, with 15 bases between. This CDR3 is 15 amino acids long. The CDR3 DNA is TGTGCCAGCAGTAAAGTCCAGAACCCAACCGGGGAGCTGTTTTTT. As protein: CASSKVQNPTGELFF.

The chain is built from TRBV20-1 and TRBJ2-7, with D possibly being TRBD1 or TRBD2 (6 bases each). From germline, CDR1 is DFQATT and CDR2 SNEGSKA (reference sequence). This CDR3 spans 14 amino acids. V shed 6 bases and J shed 0 bases, with 15 bases lying between them. CDR3 amino acids: CSAVSGGASYEQYF. The CDR3 coding sequence is TGCAGTGCCGTTTCCGGGGGCGCCTCCTACGAGCAGTACTTC.

This chain joins TRBV29-1 and TRBJ2-7, with D possibly being TRBD1 (5 bases). CDR3 length equals 12 residues. Germline V gives CDR1 SQVTM, CDR2 ANQGSEA. V lost 4 bases and J lost 2, with 9 bases in between. The CDR3 here is CSVVGATYEQYF. The CDR3 DNA follows: TGCAGCGTTGTTGGGGCGACCTACGAGCAGTACTTC.

There are many counts of this clonotype. This chain uses TRBV20-1 with TRBJ2-5; D gene unclear. The germline CDR1 and CDR2 sequences are DFQATT and SNEGSKA (reference sequence). CDR3 length: 13 residues. The V gene lost 3 bases and the J gene lost 0 bases, with 8 bases spanning the gap. CDR3 DNA: TGCAGTGCTAGTCGGGCGGACCAAGAGACCCAGTACTTC. Residues: CSASRADQETQYF.

The chain couples TRBV28 to TRBJ2-3; perhaps TRBD2 as D (6 bases). This CDR3 contains 16 residues. CDR1 MDHEN and CDR2 SYDVKM come from the germline V gene. V dropped 3 bases and J dropped 4 bases, with 17 bases sitting between them. CDR3 protein: CASSFEVREVPDTQYF. The CDR3 DNA reads TGTGCCAGCAGTTTTGAGGTCAGGGAGGTGCCAGATACGCAGTATTTT.

The chain links TRBV7-8 to TRBJ2-5; maybe TRBD2 (7 bases). Germline loops: CDR1 SGHVS, CDR2 FQNEAQ. CDR3 size: 16 residues. V was clipped by 6 bases and J by 1 base, with 18 bases between them. CDR3 nucleotide sequence: TGTGCCAGCAGATGGGGGCGGGGGCGGCCCCAAGAGACCCAGTACTTC. Protein product: CASRWGRGRPQETQYF. The full variable domain, its missing parts supplied by reference TRBV7-8 and TRBJ2-5, is GAGVSQSPRYKVAKRGQDVALRCDPISGHVSLFWYQQALGQGPEFLTYFQNEAQLDKSGLPSDRFFAERPEGSVSTLKIQRTQQEDSAVYLCASRWGRGRPQETQYFGPGTRLLVL.

This chain links TRBV29-1 with TRBJ2-7; 8 bases map to TRBD2. V dropped 3 bases and J dropped 4; count of bases not matched to a gene: 5. CDR3 length: 13 amino acids. The germline V gene has CDR1 SQVTM and CDR2 ANQGSEA. CDR3 in amino acids: CSVDGGGKYEQYF. CDR3 nucleotide sequence: TGCAGCGTTGACGGGGGGGGGAAGTACGAGCAGTACTTC.

V is TRBV24-1 and J is TRBJ2-1, with 7 bases aligning to TRBD2. Per germline, CDR1 KGHDR and CDR2 SFDVKD. The CDR3 totals 17 residues. Trimming cost V 3 bases and J 8 bases; bases outside gene matches: 15. For the CDR3, the DNA is TGTGCCACCAGTGATCCGCCGGGGGAGGGATTTTCAGATGAGCAGTTCTTC. This translates into CATSDPPGEGFSDEQFF.

CDR3 bases: TGTGCCAGCAGCTATTATCGGGAGCAGTTCTTC. Residues: CASSYYREQFF. The rearrangement joins TRBV12-3 or TRBV12-4 to TRBJ2-1; no reliable D call. The CDR3 runs to 11 residues. With 6 bases removed from V and 10 bases from J, the gap between germline ends came to 10 bases.

The chain couples TRBV10-3 to TRBJ2-5; 9 bases map to TRBD1. Germline V gene sequence: CDR1 ENHRY, CDR2 SYGVKD. Trimming at V came to 4 bases and at J to 5 bases, leaving 14 bases not matched to a gene. The CDR3 is 17 amino acids. The CDR3 region is CAISASGTGRSGETQYF. DNA of the CDR3: TGTGCCATCAGTGCCTCCGGGACAGGGAGGAGCGGGGAGACCCAGTACTTC.

The chain links TRBV12-3 or TRBV12-4 to TRBJ2-1, with D maybe TRBD2 (5 bases). The CDR3 runs to 14 residues. V lost 2 bases and J lost 7, with 12 bases in between. The CDR3 DNA follows: TGTGCCAGCAGTTTAACCCGGGGTAGTAATGAGCAGTTCTTC. This gives the protein CASSLTRGSNEQFF.

As concerns this clonotype: One end of the junction varies from germline; a read error may be responsible. As DNA, the CDR3 is TGCTGTGCTAGAGATCAAGGTAGCGGGCAGAGTCGCGACGAGCAGTACTTC. Its protein is CCARDQGSGQSRDEQYF. The J gene is TRBJ2-7, the V gene TRBV20-1; 7 bases agree with TRBD2. CDR1 is DFQATT and CDR2 is SNEGSKA in the germline V gene (reference sequence). The CDR3 totals 17 residues.

The V and J genes are TRBV5-4 and TRBJ2-2, with D perhaps TRBD2 (6 bases). Germline V CDR1 and CDR2: SGHNT, YYREEE (reference sequence). V lost 0 bases to trimming and J lost 4 bases, with 13 bases between them. This CDR3 has 16 residues. The chain's CDR3 is CASSLAIAVTTGELFF. CDR3 coding DNA: TGTGCCAGCAGCTTGGCCATAGCGGTGACCACCGGGGAGCTGTTTTTT.

Ten or more counts support this clonotype. The chain employs TRBV20-1 and TRBJ2-7, with TRBD2 matching over 8 bases. Unmatched junction bases numbered 14, after V lost 6 bases and J lost 4 bases. This CDR3 is built from 15 residues. Germline V gene lookup returns CDR1 DFQATT and CDR2 SNEGSKA (reference sequence). The CDR3 is CSAIGTSWGTYEQYF. In DNA form, the CDR3 reads TGCAGTGCAATCGGGACTAGTTGGGGGACTTACGAGCAGTACTTC.

The V and J genes are TRBV7-9 and TRBJ2-5, with 10 bases aligning to TRBD1. CDR3 length: 16 residues. CDR1 SEHNR and CDR2 FQNEAQ come from the germline V gene (reference sequence). Germline trimming cut 4 bases from V and 1 base from J; bases unmatched to any gene: 6. The CDR3 DNA reads TGTGCCAGCAGCTCGGGGACAGGGGCCCTCCAAGAGACCCAGTACTTC. It specifies CASSSGTGALQETQYF.

This clonotype was found many times. The chain links TRBV25-1 to TRBJ2-7, with a possible D match to TRBD1 (6 bases). This CDR3 is built from 16 residues. Germline CDR1 reads MGHDK; CDR2 reads SYGVNS. V lost 2 bases to trimming and J lost 0 bases, with 14 bases between them. The CDR3 region is CASSERNRASSYEQYF. CDR3 sequence (DNA): TGTGCCAGCAGTGAACGTAACAGGGCCAGCTCCTACGAGCAGTACTTC.

In its sample, this clonotype was seen a few times. As DNA, the CDR3 is TGTGCCAGCAGCCTTCAGGGGGGCCCTGAAAAACTGTTTTTT. It is translated as CASSLQGGPEKLFF. This chain uses TRBV6-1 with TRBJ1-4; 7 nucleotides match TRBD1. V trimming: 6 bases; J trimming: 7 bases; junction bases outside the gene matches: 8. From germline, CDR1 is MNHNS and CDR2 SASEGT. This CDR3 contains 14 residues.

This clonotype appeared a few times. The genes are TRBV11-3 and TRBJ2-1, with TRBD2 identical over 7 bases. Germline trimming cut 0 bases from V and 8 bases from J; bases unmatched to any gene: 1. CDR1 and CDR2 (germline): SGHNT, YENEEA. The CDR3 sequence is 13 residues long. This chain's CDR3 is CASSLEGGDEQFF. DNA for the CDR3: TGTGCCAGCAGCTTAGAGGGGGGGGATGAGCAGTTCTTC. The variable domain in full, completed from reference TRBV11-3 and TRBJ2-1, reads EAGVVQSPRYKIIEKKQPVAFWCNPISGHNTLYWYLQNLGQGPELLIRYENEEAVDDSQLPKDRFSAERLKGVDSTLKIQPAELGDSAVYLCASSLEGGDEQFFGPGTRLTVL.

This clonotype turned up a few times. This chain joins TRBV12-3 or TRBV12-4 and TRBJ1-5; perhaps TRBD1 as D (5 bases). The V end was cut by 4 bases, the J end by 0 bases, with 13 bases between. The CDR3 totals 16 residues. The DNA of the CDR3 is TGTGCCAGCAGTTCTACCGGGACTTATAGCAATCAGCCCCAGCATTTT. It specifies CASSSTGTYSNQPQHF.

This chain links TRBV15 with TRBJ2-1; the match to TRBD1 covers 7 bases. V was clipped by 4 bases and J by 8 bases; unmatched bases: 8. This CDR3 is 14 amino acids long. CDR1 is LNHNV and CDR2 is YYDKDF in the germline V gene (reference sequence). The CDR3 region is CATSTIPGGDEQFF. The CDR3 DNA reads TGTGCCACCAGCACCATCCCAGGGGGAGATGAGCAGTTCTTC.

The V gene is TRBV15, the J gene TRBJ2-3; the D is unclear. V was cut by 1 base and J by 3 bases, with 11 bases left in between. Germline-derived CDR1 and CDR2 are LNHNV and YYDKDF (reference sequence). CDR3 length: 15 residues. The CDR3 sequence is CATSRGRQVTDTQYF. CDR3 sequence (DNA): TGTGCCACCAGCAGAGGGCGGCAGGTTACAGATACGCAGTATTTT.

This clonotype was seen a handful of times. V usage is TRBV5-1 and J usage is TRBJ2-7; 11 bases are shared with TRBD2. The V and J ends lost 4 bases and 5 bases, in that order; junction bases with no gene match: 2. This CDR3 contains 13 residues. CDR1 is SGHRS and CDR2 is YFSETQ in the germline V gene. The CDR3, as DNA: TGCGCCAGCAGCGGGGGACTAGCGGACGAGCAGTACTTC. Residues: CASSGGLADEQYF.

This clonotype was counted a few times. One junction end does not reproduce the germline sequence, and a read error may be involved. J is TRBJ2-1 and V is TRBV29-1; TRBD2 might be the D (6 bases). Per the germline V gene, CDR1 is SQVTM and CDR2 is ANQGSEA. The CDR3 covers 13 residues. The CDR3 loop is CSVEEASGGLCLF. The CDR3 nucleotides read TGCAGCGTTGAAGAAGCTTCTGGGGGACTCTGCCTCTTC.

This chain links TRBV4-2 with TRBJ1-5; D call uncertain. The V end was cut by 1 base, the J end by 6 bases, with 4 bases between. Germline V CDR1 and CDR2: LGHNA, YNFKEQ. This CDR3 is built from 12 residues. The CDR3 sequence is CASSQGGQPQHF. The CDR3 region has the DNA TGTGCCAGCAGCCAAGGAGGTCAGCCCCAGCATTTT.

The chain recombines TRBV27 with TRBJ2-2; the match to TRBD1 covers 10 bases. Germline assignment: CDR1 MNHEY and CDR2 SMNVEV (reference sequence). The trim removed 8 bases at V and 7 bases at J, leaving 7 bases unmatched. The CDR3 contains 14 residues. CDR3 nucleotide sequence: TGTGCCAGCCAACGGGGGACAGGGGACGGGGAGCTGTTTTTT. Its protein is CASQRGTGDGELFF.

This clonotype was counted ten times or more. The chain couples TRBV4-2 to TRBJ2-2; D remains unclear. Per the germline V gene, CDR1 is LGHNA and CDR2 is YNFKEQ. The V end was cut by 5 bases, the J end by 3 bases, with 7 bases between. The CDR3 consists of 13 residues. The CDR3 nucleotides read TGTGCCAGCAGCAGGAGCGACACCGGGGAGCTGTTTTTT. Its protein product is CASSRSDTGELFF.

V usage is TRBV12-3 or TRBV12-4 and J usage is TRBJ2-1, with unresolved D. This CDR3 spans 11 amino acids. V lost 1 base and J lost 9, with 4 bases in between. The CDR3, as DNA: TGTGCCAGCAGTTTAGACGCTGAGCAGTTCTTC. This gives the protein CASSLDAEQFF.

This clonotype was observed a few times. This chain joins TRBV7-8 and TRBJ2-7; D is perhaps TRBD1 or TRBD2 (5 bases each). The CDR3 runs 14 residues. CDR1 SGHVS and CDR2 FQNEAQ come from the germline V gene. Between the trimmed V and J ends, which lost 5 bases and 6 bases, there was a span of 17 bases. The chain's CDR3 is CASSPWGKGREQYF. The CDR3 DNA sequence: TGTGCCAGCAGCCCTTGGGGGAAGGGGCGCGAGCAGTACTTC.